The rows below give T cell receptor beta chains drawn from one sample of a study of blood T cells in healthy people across ages. TCRdb re-derived calls from the 5' RACE reads in MiXCR, one entry per CDR3 protein. The sample has some 900,000 distinct CDR3 sequences, about 30% seen once; the top ten hold approximately 15%. Sequencing input: blood. These TCRs come from an elderly woman in good health. CDR3s include the opening cysteine and the closing phenylalanine or tryptophan. A D gene is named only where the DNA matches it firmly. Size is stated for part of the rows, as once, few or many counts, or as a class when the clone is expanded.

>13|TRBJ1-5|many|TRBV27|-
CASGGWSNQPQHF
TGTGCCAGCGGGGGGTGGAGCAATCAGCCCCAGCATTTT
>16|TRBJ2-1|many|TRBV11-2|-
CASSSRQGRSYNEQFF
TGTGCCAGCAGCTCCCGGCAGGGTCGCTCCTACAATGAGCAGTTCTTC
>15|TRBJ1-1|-|TRBV20-1|-
CSARRSRTGWTEAFF
TGCAGTGCTAGACGATCCCGAACAGGGTGGACTGAAGCTTTCTTT
>15|TRBJ2-5|-|TRBV13|-
CASSPRTLGTETQYF
TGTGCCAGCAGCCCCAGGACACTGGGAACGGAGACCCAGTACTTC
>13|TRBJ2-7|-|TRBV30|-
CAWSARGPHEQYF
TGTGCCTGGAGTGCCAGGGGACCACACGAGCAGTACTTC
>16|TRBJ2-1|few|TRBV18|TRBD1
CASSPGQGARRETQFF
TGTGCCAGCTCACCTGGACAGGGGGCGAGGAGAGAGACCCAGTTCTTC
>18|TRBJ2-4|many|TRBV7-2|-
CASSSGWGGGGAKNIQYF
TGTGCCAGCAGCTCTGGTTGGGGGGGCGGAGGTGCCAAAAACATTCAGTACTTC
>16|TRBJ1-2|-|TRBV6-1|-
CASSERTGSVNYGYTF
TGTGCCAGCAGTGAAAGAACCGGTTCCGTTAACTATGGCTACACCTTC
>16|TRBJ1-1|-|TRBV28|-
CASRSGGGARNTEAFF
TGTGCCAGCAGATCGGGGGGAGGCGCTAGGAACACTGAAGCTTTCTTT
>15|TRBJ2-7|once|TRBV29-1|TRBD2
CSVGKGLAGGGEQYF
TGCAGCGTTGGAAAGGGACTAGCGGGAGGAGGCGAGCAGTACTTC
>14|TRBJ1-5|many|TRBV7-9|-
CASSSDGRDQPQHF
TGTGCCAGCAGCTCGGACGGGAGAGATCAGCCCCAGCATTTT
>17|TRBJ2-7|many|TRBV6-2/TRBV6-3|TRBD2
CASSKTSGGFSSYEQYF
TGTGCCAGCAGCAAGACTAGCGGGGGCTTCAGCTCCTACGAGCAGTACTTC
>16|TRBJ2-1|few|TRBV6-6|TRBD1
CASSLRWTGGKETQFF
TGTGCCAGCAGCCTGAGGTGGACAGGCGGTAAAGAGACCCAGTTCTTC
>14|TRBJ2-5|many|TRBV6-5|TRBD2
CASSISGGAETQYF
TGTGCCAGCAGTATCAGCGGGGGGGCGGAGACCCAGTACTTC
>12|TRBJ1-1|many|TRBV29-1|-
CSGVATNTEAFF
TGCAGCGGTGTAGCGACGAACACTGAAGCTTTCTTT
>14|TRBJ2-5|-|TRBV7-9|-
CANSLSGGKETQYF
TGTGCCAACAGCTTATCCGGGGGCAAAGAGACCCAGTACTTC
>17|TRBJ2-6|many|TRBV15|TRBD1
CATSRDVTGFGANVLTF
TGTGCCACCAGCAGAGATGTGACAGGGTTTGGGGCCAACGTCCTGACTTTC
>16|TRBJ2-1|few|TRBV7-2|-
CACSLGSGSSYNEQFF
TGTGCCTGCAGCTTGGGGAGTGGGAGCTCCTACAATGAGCAGTTCTTC
>15|TRBJ2-3|-|TRBV12-3/TRBV12-4|-
CASSPRSTSTDAQYF
TGTGCCAGCAGTCCGAGGAGCACGAGCACAGATGCGCAGTATTTT
>11|TRBJ2-1|many|TRBV12-3/TRBV12-4|-
CASTPGIEQFF
TGTGCCAGCACCCCCGGGATCGAGCAGTTCTTC
>14|TRBJ2-1|many|TRBV7-9|TRBD2
CASSRSGGKHEQFF
TGTGCCAGCAGTCGTAGCGGGGGGAAGCATGAGCAGTTCTTC
>15|TRBJ2-5|many|TRBV20-1|TRBD2
CSAKIPGLAEETQYF
TGCAGTGCTAAGATCCCGGGACTAGCCGAAGAGACCCAGTACTTC
>16|TRBJ1-6|few|TRBV14|TRBD1
CASSHHGQGVNSPLHF
TGTGCCAGCAGCCATCACGGACAGGGGGTGAATTCACCCCTCCACTTT
>15|TRBJ2-7|many|TRBV12-3/TRBV12-4|TRBD1
CASSTPGQGAVEQYF
TGTGCCAGCAGCACACCGGGACAGGGGGCGGTCGAGCAGTACTTC
>15|TRBJ2-3|many|TRBV3-1|TRBD1
CASSQVGQETDTQYF
TGTGCCAGCAGCCAAGTTGGACAGGAGACAGATACGCAGTATTTT
>17|TRBJ2-1|-|TRBV28|TRBD2
CASRPAGEPTRYNEQFF
TGTGCCAGCAGACCGGCGGGGGAACCAACCCGCTACAATGAGCAGTTCTTC
>15|TRBJ2-7|-|TRBV12-3/TRBV12-4|TRBD2
CASSSGRSLVYEQYF
TGTGCCAGCAGTAGCGGGAGGTCGTTGGTCTACGAGCAGTACTTC
>15|TRBJ1-1|-|TRBV7-2|-
CASNRWGHKNTEAFF
TGTGCCAGCAACCGTTGGGGGCACAAGAACACTGAAGCTTTCTTT
>14|TRBJ1-1|-|TRBV5-1|-
CASSPGGQISEAFF
TGCGCCAGCAGCCCCGGGGGGCAGATAAGCGAAGCTTTCTTT
>17|TRBJ2-1|few|TRBV9|TRBD2
CASSVATSGGLYNEQFF
TGTGCCAGCAGCGTAGCGACTAGCGGGGGTCTTTACAATGAGCAGTTCTTC
>12|TRBJ1-2|few|TRBV20-1|-
CSAPWGRGGYTF
TGCAGTGCTCCCTGGGGGCGGGGTGGCTACACCTTC
>15|TRBJ2-6|many|TRBV7-2|-
CASSPRVSGANVLTF
TGTGCCAGCAGCCCGAGGGTTTCCGGGGCCAACGTCCTGACTTTC
>13|TRBJ1-4|-|TRBV5-1|-
CASNLARGEKLFF
TGCGCCAGCAACCTGGCCCGGGGTGAAAAACTGTTTTTT
>13|TRBJ1-1|-|TRBV7-2|TRBD1
CASSYGTGTEAFF
TGTGCCAGCAGCTACGGGACAGGAACTGAAGCTTTCTTT
>13|TRBJ2-2|-|TRBV21-1|-
CASRRAPIGELFF
TGTGCCAGCAGACGAGCCCCCATCGGGGAGCTGTTTTTT
>14|TRBJ1-2|many|TRBV3-1|-
CASSQEGRYYGYTF
TGTGCCAGCAGCCAAGAGGGCAGGTACTATGGCTACACCTTC
>15|TRBJ2-5|-|TRBV2|TRBD2
CASSGASGGRETQYF
TGTGCCAGCAGTGGGGCTAGCGGGGGGAGGGAGACCCAGTACTTC
>13|TRBJ2-7|many|TRBV2|-
CASSEAPRTEQYF
TGTGCCAGCAGTGAGGCCCCAAGGACCGAGCAGTACTTC
>12|TRBJ1-6|-|TRBV28|-
CASSLIEGPLHF
TGTGCCAGCAGTTTAATTGAAGGGCCCCTCCACTTT
>14|TRBJ1-5|few|TRBV5-5|TRBD1
CASSWGQLNQPQHF
TGTGCCAGCAGCTGGGGACAGCTCAATCAGCCCCAGCATTTT
>15|TRBJ1-2|many|TRBV12-3/TRBV12-4|TRBD1
CASSLGPGQGGGYTF
TGTGCCAGCAGTTTAGGCCCTGGACAGGGGGGTGGCTACACCTTC
>17|TRBJ2-6|-|TRBV20-1|TRBD2
CSAPLAGGLSGANVLTF
TGCAGTGCGCCCCTAGCGGGAGGGCTCTCTGGGGCCAACGTCCTGACTTTC
>15|TRBJ2-5|few|TRBV4-3|-
CASSNHRDPQETQYF
TGCGCCAGCAGCAACCACAGGGACCCCCAAGAGACCCAGTACTTC
>13|TRBJ2-3|-|TRBV20-1|-
CSASRVITDTQYF
TGCAGTGCTAGCAGGGTAATCACAGATACGCAGTATTTT
>13|TRBJ2-5|many|TRBV5-1|-
CASSFIGQETQYF
TGTGCCAGCAGCTTTATAGGGCAAGAGACCCAGTACTTC
>14|TRBJ2-1|many|TRBV6-2/TRBV6-3|TRBD1
CASSSLDRGYEQFF
TGTGCCAGCAGTTCCCTGGACAGGGGGTATGAGCAGTTCTTC
>16|TRBJ2-1|few|TRBV6-2/TRBV6-3|TRBD2
CASSRQTGTSYNEQFF
TGTGCCAGCAGTCGACAAACCGGGACTAGTTACAATGAGCAGTTCTTC
>13|TRBJ2-3|-|TRBV27|-
CASSFTLSDTQYF
TGTGCCAGCAGTTTCACTCTGTCGGATACGCAGTATTTT
>14|TRBJ1-5|-|TRBV10-3|-
CAISESGGLQPQHF
TGTGCCATCAGTGAGTCCGGGGGGCTTCAGCCCCAGCATTTT
>15|TRBJ1-2|many|TRBV27|-
CASSPEMPTLYGYTF
TGTGCCAGCAGTCCAGAGATGCCCACCCTCTATGGCTACACCTTC
>16|TRBJ2-4|-|TRBV28|TRBD1
CASSFSRGYTKNIQYF
TGTGCCAGCAGTTTTTCCAGGGGGTATACCAAAAACATTCAGTACTTC
>15|TRBJ2-6|many|TRBV5-4|-
CASSIGSSGANVLTF
TGTGCCAGCAGCATAGGTAGCTCTGGGGCCAACGTCCTGACTTTC